The clone carrying this TCR beta chain was seen a handful of times. This entry is derived from a study of T cell repertoires in cytomegalovirus infection. Trimming left V 5 bases short and J 0 bases short, with 8 bases between. The CDR3 extends over 14 amino acids. Germline V gives CDR1 SEHNR, CDR2 FQNEAQ (reference sequence). TCRdb re-called the reads with MiXCR, one entry per CDR3 protein. Of 200,000 to 300,000 distinct CDR3 sequences listed, 8% to 9.5% are singletons. The sample consisted of PBMCs. The TCR sequence derives from a human donor in good health (CMV status not recorded). Some clones in this sample may be carry-over from other donors' samples. The V gene is TRBV7-9, the J gene TRBJ1-5; D is unresolved. The CDR3: CASSTRDSNQPQHF. The DNA of the CDR3 is TGTGCCAGCAGCACCCGGGATAGCAATCAGCCCCAGCATTTT.